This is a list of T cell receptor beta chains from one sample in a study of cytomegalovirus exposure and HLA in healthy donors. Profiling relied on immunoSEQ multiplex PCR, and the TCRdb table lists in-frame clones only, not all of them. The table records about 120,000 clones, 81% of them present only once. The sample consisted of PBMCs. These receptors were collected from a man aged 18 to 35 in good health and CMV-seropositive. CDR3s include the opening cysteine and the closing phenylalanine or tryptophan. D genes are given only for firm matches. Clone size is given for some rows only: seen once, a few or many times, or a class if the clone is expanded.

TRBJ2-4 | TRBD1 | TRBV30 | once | CAGQEREVLAKNIQYF | TGTGCCGGACAGGAGAGAGAAGTTCTAGCCAAAAACATTCAGTACTTC
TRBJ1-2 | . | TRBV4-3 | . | CASSQDGPRGLANYGYTF | TGCGCCAGCAGCCAAGATGGTCCCAGGGGTCTTGCTAACTATGGCTACACCTTC
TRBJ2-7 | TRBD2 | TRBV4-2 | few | CASSQEVAGSGEQYF | TGTGCCAGCAGCCAAGAAGTAGCGGGTTCGGGCGAGCAGTACTTC
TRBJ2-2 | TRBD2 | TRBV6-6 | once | CASYRGGEAGELFF | TGTGCCAGCTATCGCGGGGGGGAGGCCGGGGAGCTGTTTTTT
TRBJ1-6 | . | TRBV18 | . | CASSEDPEGGSPLHF | TGTGCCAGCTCAGAGGACCCCGAAGGGGGTTCACCCCTCCACTTT
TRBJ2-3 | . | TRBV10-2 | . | CASSELVAGQYF | TGCGCCAGCAGTGAGTTGGTAGCTGGGCAGTATTTT
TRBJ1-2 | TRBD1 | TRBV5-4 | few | CASSQDRDRGLGGYTF | TGCGCCAGCAGCCAAGACCGGGACAGGGGGCTTGGTGGCTACACCTTC
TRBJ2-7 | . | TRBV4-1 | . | CASSLVGTYEQYF | TGCGCCAGCAGCCTCGTCGGGACCTACGAGCAGTACTTC
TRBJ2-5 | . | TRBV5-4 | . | CANSLVAEETQYF | TGTGCCAACAGCTTGGTCGCGGAAGAGACCCAGTACTTC
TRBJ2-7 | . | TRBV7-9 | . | CASIGQESYEQYF | TGTGCCAGCATTGGTCAAGAGTCCTACGAGCAGTACTTC
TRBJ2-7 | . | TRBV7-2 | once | CASSVTGTGLYEQYF | TGTGCCAGCAGCGTAACAGGGACGGGGCTTTACGAGCAGTACTTC
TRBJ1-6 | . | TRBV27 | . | CASSFFVGGVGSPLHF | TGTGCCAGCAGTTTTTTTGTTGGGGGGGTGGGGTCACCCCTCCACTTT
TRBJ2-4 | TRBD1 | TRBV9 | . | CASSVDPGTGVKNIQYF | TGTGCCAGCAGCGTAGATCCGGGGACAGGGGTCAAAAACATTCAGTACTTC
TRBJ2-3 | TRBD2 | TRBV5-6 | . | CASILSGGASDTQYF | TGTGCCAGCATACTTAGCGGGGGGGCATCAGATACGCAGTATTTT
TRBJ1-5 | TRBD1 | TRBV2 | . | CASGGTTGGGDQPQHF | TGTGCCAGCGGAGGGACGACAGGGGGAGGTGATCAGCCCCAGCATTTT
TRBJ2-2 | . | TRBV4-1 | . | CASSREAVAGPTGELFF | TGCGCCAGCAGCCGTGAAGCGGTGGCGGGACCCACCGGGGAGCTGTTTTTT
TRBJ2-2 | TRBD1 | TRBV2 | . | CASGTDDTGELFF | TGTGCCAGCGGGACAGATGACACCGGGGAGCTGTTTTTT
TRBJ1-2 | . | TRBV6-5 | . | CASSGRGRWDGYTF | TGTGCCAGCAGCGGAAGAGGTCGGTGGGATGGCTACACCTTC
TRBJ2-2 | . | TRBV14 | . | CASSQVLGGGELFF | TGTGCCAGCAGCCAAGTCCTCGGGGGCGGGGAGCTGTTTTTT
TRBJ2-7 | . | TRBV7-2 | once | CASSLVSTASAYEQYF | TGTGCCAGCAGCTTAGTCTCGACCGCTAGCGCCTACGAGCAGTACTTC
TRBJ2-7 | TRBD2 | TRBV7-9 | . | CASSLDLAGGIYEQYF | TGTGCCAGCAGCTTAGACCTAGCGGGAGGTATCTACGAGCAGTACTTC
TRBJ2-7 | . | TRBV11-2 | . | CASSHPPGIEQYF | TGTGCCAGCAGCCATCCACCAGGTATCGAGCAGTACTTC
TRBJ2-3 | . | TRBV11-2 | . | CASSLNRQAGDTQYF | TGTGCCAGCAGCTTAAATCGGCAGGCTGGGGATACGCAGTATTTT
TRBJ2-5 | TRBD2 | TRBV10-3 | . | CAISAGLASPQYF | TGTGCCATCAGTGCGGGACTAGCAAGTCCCCAGTACTTC
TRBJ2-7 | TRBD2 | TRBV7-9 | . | CASSAPGTSGRKSYEQYF | TGTGCCAGCAGCGCACCCGGGACTAGCGGGAGAAAGTCCTACGAGCAGTACTTC